This T cell receptor (beta chain) was found in a study of blood T cell repertoires in COVID-19. About this clone itself: The identical CDR3 is also encoded by other nucleotide sequences in the sample.

The table came from immunoSEQ multiplex PCR; TCRdb's copy has only in-frame clones and leaves some out. The data contain around 150,000 clones, roughly 90% of them singletons. V lost 3 bases and J 0 bases, leaving 10 bases between the germline ends. This CDR3 region has 15 residues. CDR1 and CDR2 (germline): KGHSH, LQKENI. Sequencing used peripheral blood. The receptor was derived from a man in his 60s with active or convalescent COVID-19. J is TRBJ2-3 and V is TRBV18; D is possibly TRBD1 (6 bases). This chain's CDR3 is CASSPDRTSTDTQYF. The CDR3 coding sequence is TGTGCCAGCTCACCGGACAGAACTAGCACAGATACGCAGTATTTT. The entire variable domain, with the rest obtained from reference TRBV18 and TRBJ2-3, is as follows: NAGVMQNPRHLVRRRGQEARLRCSPMKGHSHVYWYRQLPEEGLKFMVYLQKENIIDESGMPKERFSAEFPKEGPSILRIQQVVRGDSAAYFCASSPDRTSTDTQYFGPGTRLTVL.